A single TCR beta chain is shown here with its context. There is no known antigen for this receptor. No qualities accompany the bases; no much larger clone lies one base away. The data are from a study of CD4+ T cells in melanoma (dated by TCRdb to between 2021 and 2022). A note on the overall study: Neoantigen-specific CD4+ T cells in human melanoma were what the study investigated.

The investigation overall reported the following: The report described a correlation between neoantigen-specific CD4+ T cells and the function of CD8+ T cells, macrophages and B cells. Neoantigen-specific CD4+ T cells in melanoma were reported to have a range of differentiation states.

The receptor library was made with the immunoSEQ multiplex PCR assay. As stored in TCRdb, this immuneACCESS dataset retains in-frame rearrangements with V and J assigned. A fraction of the clones does not appear; measured against another copy, unresolved V genes explain less than half of the discrepancy, and the remainder lacks a known reason. For this sample there are 110,000 to 150,000 clones; about 93% appear just once. Clones ranked in the top ten supply more than 1.5% of the sample. Patients with melanoma were used as donors. Taken from the germline V gene, the CDR1 and CDR2 loops are SGHAT and FQNNGV. The CDR3 runs 14 amino acids, cysteine and phenylalanine included. The read is trimmed to its CDR3 DNA, 42 bases read in frame from base 1. At the junction V is shortened by 8 bases and J by 2 bases, with 15 bases in between.

The rearranged chain carries TRBV11-2 and TRBJ1-1; TRBD1 is possibly the D segment (6 matching bases). This receptor was identified in a human donor with melanoma. Here the CDR3 is given as CASAGGGLNTEAFF. The DNA is as follows: TGTGCCAGCGCCGGCGGGGGGCTCAACACTGAAGCTTTCTTT.